What follows describes a single T cell receptor beta chain. Its antigen remains unknown. The junction and the germline gene differ at one end; a read error may be behind it. The source of the sample is a study of OX40 agonist ivuxolimab in advanced cancers. Study findings and constraints: Researchers did not establish what antigens the expanded peripheral T cells target.

The CDR3 is made up of 12 amino acids. CDR1 SGDLS and CDR2 YYNGEE come from the germline V gene. Sequenced by immunoSEQ multiplex PCR; TCRdb stores in-frame clones only, minus some. The sample contains tens of thousands of clones, approximately 79% of which appear only once. The chain joins TRBV9 to TRBJ2-3; D unclear. This receptor was taken from an adult with an advanced solid tumor such as melanoma, head and neck, liver or kidney cancer. The sequencing here drew on CD4+ or CD8+ T cells sorted from blood, taken in a trial of the OX40 agonist ivuxolimab. CDR3 protein: CASSPSIDTQYF. CDR3 bases: TGTGCCAGCAGCCCCAGCATAGATACGCAGTATTTT. The full variable domain, its missing parts supplied by reference TRBV9 and TRBJ2-3, is DSGVTQTPKHLITATGQRVTLRCSPRSGDLSVYWYQQSLDQGLQFLIQYYNGEERAKGNILERFSAQQFPDLHSELNLSSLELGDSALYFCASSPSIDTQYFGPGTRLTVL.